Described below is a single T cell receptor (beta chain) sequence and its context. This sample stems from a study of blood T cell repertoires in COVID-19. Study summary: Spain, Italy and the United States supplied samples that represented acute and convalescent COVID-19. The cDNA or gDNA used as material had been derived from T cells, B-cell-depleted T cells, or PBMCs.

V lost 8 bases to trimming and J lost 0 bases, with 8 bases between them. The germline CDR1 and CDR2 sequences are MGHDK and SYGVNS. CDR3 size: 14 residues. This study enrolled people aged 18 to 89 from under 25 US geographic areas. Clinical history reported by participants formed the basis on which cohorts were assigned. The protocol was immunoSEQ multiplex PCR, while the TCRdb copy is restricted to in-frame clones and leaves out a portion. The sample holds a few hundred thousand clones, 85% to 90% seen once. The sequence was obtained from a woman aged 18 to 35 with acute COVID-19. The V and J genes are TRBV25-1 and TRBJ1-6; possible D gene TRBD1, 5 bases. Sequenced material: PBMCs or T cells enriched from blood (not recorded which). DNA of the CDR3: TGTGCCAGCCGGGGGAGCTCCTATAATTCACCCCTCCACTTT. Its protein product is CASRGSSYNSPLHF.